This paragraph reports one TCR beta chain. Per the authors' pipeline: By means of reference gene primer amplification, nucleated cell counts were estimated. Libraries were prepared by immunoSEQ multiplex PCR; TCRdb keeps only in-frame clonotypes and omits some of them. V and J calls plus clone size are reproduced from that table; the DNA served to infer D and trimming. The sample lists 55,000 to 75,000 clones; approximately 83% were seen once. This sample is part of a study of blood T cell repertoires in COVID-19. Study-wide context: Researchers got acute and convalescent COVID-19 samples from the United States, Italy and Spain. Sources were T cells, B-cell-depleted T cells, or PBMCs; the material itself was cDNA or gDNA.

The CDR3 extends over 15 amino acids. Trimming pared 4 bases from V and 1 base from J, leaving 11 bases between. Per the germline V gene, CDR1 is ENHRY and CDR2 is SYGVKD. The genes are TRBV10-3 and TRBJ1-5, with D possibly TRBD1 on 6 matching bases. The source is an elderly man with COVID-19, enrolled during active disease. The sample consisted of peripheral blood. CDR3 amino acids: CAISAGGESNQPQHF. The CDR3 nucleotides read TGTGCCATCAGTGCTGGGGGCGAGAGCAATCAGCCCCAGCATTTT.